Each of the 19 T cell receptor beta chains below was sequenced from the same sample in a study of blood T cell repertoires in COVID-19. Method: immunoSEQ multiplex PCR; TCRdb's copy keeps in-frame clones and lacks some. The repertoire holds 100,000 or so clones, with roughly 90% as singletons. Material for sequencing was peripheral blood. These receptors all stem from a man aged 70 or older with acute or convalescent COVID-19.

This clone was found once. This chain joins TRBV30 and TRBJ2-7; 9 nucleotides match TRBD2. Germline lookup yields CDR1 GTSNPN and CDR2 SVGIG (reference sequence). Trimming at V came to 2 bases and at J to 9 bases, leaving 11 bases not matched to a gene. This CDR3 spans 14 amino acids. The CDR3 DNA reads as TGTGCCTGGAGTAGTGGGGCTAGCGGGGATATGCAGTACTTC. It encodes CAWSSGASGDMQYF. The complete variable domain, with remaining parts taken from reference TRBV30 and TRBJ2-7, reads SQTIHQWPATLVQPVGSPLSLECTVEGTSNPNLYWYRQAAGRGLQLLFYSVGIGQISSEVPQNLSASRPQDRQFILSSKKLLLSDSGFYLCAWSSGASGDMQYFGPGTRLTVT.

J is TRBJ2-2 and V is TRBV11-2; 7 bases are shared with TRBD1. The CDR3 length is 16 residues. Unmatched junction bases numbered 13, after V lost 6 bases and J lost 6 bases. CDR1 and CDR2 (germline): SGHAT, FQNNGV. In DNA, the CDR3 is TGTGCCAGCAGTCCCTCCCCCGACAGGGCGGCCGGGGAGCTGTTTTTT. Translating it yields CASSPSPDRAAGELFF. Full variable domain (remainder filled in from reference TRBV11-2 and TRBJ2-2): EAGVAQSPRYKIIEKRQSVAFWCNPISGHATLYWYQQILGQGPKLLIQFQNNGVVDDSQLPKDRFSAERLKGVDSTLKIQPAKLEDSAVYLCASSPSPDRAAGELFFGEGSRLTVL.

The CDR3 DNA follows: TGTGCCAGCAGCCACCGGGACATCATGAACACTGAAGCTTTCTTT. Translating it yields CASSHRDIMNTEAFF. V is TRBV6-5 and J is TRBJ1-1; possible D gene TRBD1, 6 bases. The germline V gene encodes CDR1 MNHEY and CDR2 SVGAGI. The CDR3 is made up of 15 amino acids. V shed 6 bases and J shed 0 bases, with 14 bases lying between them.

The rearrangement uses TRBV11-3 and TRBJ2-2; weak D call: TRBD1 (5 bases). In germline, CDR1 is SGHNT, CDR2 YENEEA. Trimming took 5 bases from V and 7 from J, leaving 14 bases between them. The CDR3 is 14 amino acids. CDR3 sequence: CASSLTQGFGELFF. CDR3 nucleotides: TGTGCCAGCAGCCTAACTCAGGGCTTCGGGGAGCTGTTTTTT.

This clone has a single count. This rearrangement joins TRBV7-9 to TRBJ2-5; D might be TRBD2 (6 bases). The CDR3 spans 11 residues. V was cut by 5 bases and J by 9 bases, with 10 bases left in between. Germline V CDR1 and CDR2: SEHNR, FQNEAQ (reference sequence). CDR3 in DNA: TGTGCCAGCAGCCCCGGGGAGGCCCAGTACTTC. Translated, it gives CASSPGEAQYF. Supplemented by reference TRBV7-9 and TRBJ2-5, the full variable domain reads DTGVSQNPRHKITKRGQNVTFRCDPISEHNRLYWYRQTLGQGPEFLTYFQNEAQLEKSRLLSDRFSAERPKGSFSTLEIQRTEQGDSAMYLCASSPGEAQYFGPGTRLLVL.

The chain employs TRBV20-1 and TRBJ1-2; D is undetermined. This CDR3 has 11 amino acids. In germline, CDR1 is DFQATT, CDR2 SNEGSKA (reference sequence). V was trimmed by 0 bases and J by 6 bases, leaving 5 bases between them. For the CDR3, the DNA is TGCAGTGCTAGAGATAATGATGGCTACACCTTC. The encoded protein is CSARDNDGYTF.

This CDR3 is CASSVGLRDKNNEQFF. The CDR3 bases are TGTGCCAGCAGCGTAGGTCTCCGGGACAAGAACAATGAGCAGTTCTTC. The chain is built from TRBV9 and TRBJ2-1; TRBD1 is a possible D gene (6 bases). The CDR3 runs 16 residues. Trimming took off 0 bases at V and 5 bases at J, with 15 bases between the two ends. Germline V gene sequence: CDR1 SGDLS, CDR2 YYNGEE.

The CDR3 is CASSFDRTNEKLFF. CDR3 nucleotides: TGTGCCAGCAGTTTCGACAGGACTAATGAAAAACTGTTTTTT. The chain employs TRBV6-5 and TRBJ1-4; perhaps TRBD1 as D (6 bases). The germline gives CDR1 MNHEY, CDR2 SVGAGI. V lost 4 bases, J lost 2 bases, and 8 bases lay in between. CDR3 length equals 14 residues.

This clone was seen once. The chain recombines TRBV6-5 with TRBJ1-2; possibly TRBD1 for D (6 bases). V was cut by 6 bases and J by 0 bases, with 11 bases left in between. Germline V lookup: CDR1 MNHEY, CDR2 SVGAGI. The length of the CDR3 is 14 residues. CDR3 nucleotide sequence: TGTGCCAGCAGCTCGACAGGTACTAACTATGGCTACACCTTC. Amino acids: CASSSTGTNYGYTF.

The gene calls are TRBV5-6 and TRBJ1-2; D unresolved. CDR1 is SGHDT and CDR2 is YYEEEE in the germline V gene. This CDR3 comprises 15 residues. V shed 0 bases and J shed 3 bases, with 12 bases lying between them. The CDR3 here is CASSLAQLRDYGYTF. The CDR3 DNA reads as TGTGCCAGCAGCTTGGCACAGTTGAGGGACTATGGCTACACCTTC.

The sample holds a few counts of this clone. The J gene is TRBJ1-1, the V gene TRBV7-9; TRBD1 matches 8 bases. Trimming took 11 bases from V and 0 from J; bases not matched to a gene: 8. The V gene's germline CDR1 is SEHNR and CDR2 FQNEAQ (reference sequence). The CDR3 has 14 amino acids. CDR3 amino acids: CAGERQGMNTEAFF. The CDR3 DNA reads as TGTGCCGGCGAAAGACAGGGGATGAACACTGAAGCTTTCTTT.

The V call is TRBV5-1, the J call TRBJ1-1, with 7 bases that match TRBD1. The V segment lost 3 bases and the J segment 0 bases; nucleotides outside the gene matches: 8. Germline CDR1 reads SGHRS; CDR2 reads YFSETQ. This CDR3 region has 16 residues. Written as DNA, the CDR3 is TGCGCCAGCAGCTCATACAGGGGCGGTTTGAACACTGAAGCTTTCTTT. The encoded protein is CASSSYRGGLNTEAFF.

The chain uses TRBV12-3 or TRBV12-4 and TRBJ2-6; D unclear. V lost 4 bases, J lost 13 bases, and 14 bases lay in between. The CDR3 is 13 amino acids. CDR3 sequence: CASSSQMQWVLTF. The CDR3 nucleotides read TGTGCCAGCAGTTCACAGATGCAGTGGGTCCTGACTTTC.

The chain is built from TRBV7-9 and TRBJ1-4; TRBD1 matches at 9 bases. The CDR3 runs to 15 residues. With 5 bases clipped from V and 7 bases from J, the junction kept 8 bases outside the gene matches. Germline CDR1 reads SEHNR; CDR2 reads FQNEAQ (reference sequence). The CDR3: CASSLAGQGIEKLFF. The CDR3, as DNA: TGTGCCAGCAGCCTCGCTGGACAGGGGATTGAAAAACTGTTTTTT.

The gene calls are TRBV6-5 and TRBJ1-1, with D possibly matching TRBD1 (5 bases). This CDR3 has 16 residues. V was trimmed by 0 bases and J by 5 bases, leaving 16 bases between them. Germline CDR1 and CDR2: MNHEY and SVGAGI. CDR3 nucleotides: TGTGCCAGCAGTTACTCGATCGGGGGAGGAGGTACTGAAGCTTTCTTT. Protein: CASSYSIGGGGTEAFF.

The count of this clone is one. The rearrangement uses TRBV7-9 and TRBJ2-7; the match to TRBD2 covers 9 bases. The ends lost 1 base at V and 2 bases at J; junction bases unmatched: 0. CDR3 length: 14 amino acids. The germline gives CDR1 SEHNR, CDR2 FQNEAQ (reference sequence). CDR3 coding DNA: TGTGCCAGCAGCTTAGGCGGGGGGGCCTACGAGCAGTACTTC. This codes for CASSLGGGAYEQYF. Full variable domain (remainder filled in from reference TRBV7-9 and TRBJ2-7): DTGVSQNPRHKITKRGQNVTFRCDPISEHNRLYWYRQTLGQGPEFLTYFQNEAQLEKSRLLSDRFSAERPKGSFSTLEIQRTEQGDSAMYLCASSLGGGAYEQYFGPGTRLTVT.

V usage is TRBV5-6 and J usage is TRBJ2-3; TRBD1 is a possible D gene (5 bases). V dropped 3 bases and J dropped 2 bases, with 13 bases sitting between them. The CDR3 sequence is 15 residues long. The V gene's germline CDR1 is SGHDT and CDR2 YYEEEE. The CDR3 loop is CASSSSMDNTDTQYF. CDR3 nucleotides: TGTGCCAGCAGCTCGAGCATGGACAACACAGATACGCAGTATTTT.

The chain joins TRBV25-1 to TRBJ2-3, with no clear D. CDR3 size: 14 residues. Trimming removed 3 bases from V and 2 bases from J, with 9 bases in between. CDR1 and CDR2 (germline): MGHDK, SYGVNS. CDR3: CASSDGLSTDTQYF. Written as DNA, the CDR3 is TGTGCCAGCAGTGATGGCCTTTCCACAGATACGCAGTATTTT.

The CDR3 sequence: CASSRERDYGYTF. The DNA for the CDR3 is TGTGCCAGCAGCCGGGAGCGGGATTATGGCTACACCTTC. The rearrangement uses TRBV11-2 and TRBJ1-2, with no clear D. Looked up from germline, CDR1 is SGHAT and CDR2 is FQNNGV. The CDR3 contains 13 residues. The germline V and J ends were trimmed by 5 bases and 5 bases, with 12 bases remaining between them.